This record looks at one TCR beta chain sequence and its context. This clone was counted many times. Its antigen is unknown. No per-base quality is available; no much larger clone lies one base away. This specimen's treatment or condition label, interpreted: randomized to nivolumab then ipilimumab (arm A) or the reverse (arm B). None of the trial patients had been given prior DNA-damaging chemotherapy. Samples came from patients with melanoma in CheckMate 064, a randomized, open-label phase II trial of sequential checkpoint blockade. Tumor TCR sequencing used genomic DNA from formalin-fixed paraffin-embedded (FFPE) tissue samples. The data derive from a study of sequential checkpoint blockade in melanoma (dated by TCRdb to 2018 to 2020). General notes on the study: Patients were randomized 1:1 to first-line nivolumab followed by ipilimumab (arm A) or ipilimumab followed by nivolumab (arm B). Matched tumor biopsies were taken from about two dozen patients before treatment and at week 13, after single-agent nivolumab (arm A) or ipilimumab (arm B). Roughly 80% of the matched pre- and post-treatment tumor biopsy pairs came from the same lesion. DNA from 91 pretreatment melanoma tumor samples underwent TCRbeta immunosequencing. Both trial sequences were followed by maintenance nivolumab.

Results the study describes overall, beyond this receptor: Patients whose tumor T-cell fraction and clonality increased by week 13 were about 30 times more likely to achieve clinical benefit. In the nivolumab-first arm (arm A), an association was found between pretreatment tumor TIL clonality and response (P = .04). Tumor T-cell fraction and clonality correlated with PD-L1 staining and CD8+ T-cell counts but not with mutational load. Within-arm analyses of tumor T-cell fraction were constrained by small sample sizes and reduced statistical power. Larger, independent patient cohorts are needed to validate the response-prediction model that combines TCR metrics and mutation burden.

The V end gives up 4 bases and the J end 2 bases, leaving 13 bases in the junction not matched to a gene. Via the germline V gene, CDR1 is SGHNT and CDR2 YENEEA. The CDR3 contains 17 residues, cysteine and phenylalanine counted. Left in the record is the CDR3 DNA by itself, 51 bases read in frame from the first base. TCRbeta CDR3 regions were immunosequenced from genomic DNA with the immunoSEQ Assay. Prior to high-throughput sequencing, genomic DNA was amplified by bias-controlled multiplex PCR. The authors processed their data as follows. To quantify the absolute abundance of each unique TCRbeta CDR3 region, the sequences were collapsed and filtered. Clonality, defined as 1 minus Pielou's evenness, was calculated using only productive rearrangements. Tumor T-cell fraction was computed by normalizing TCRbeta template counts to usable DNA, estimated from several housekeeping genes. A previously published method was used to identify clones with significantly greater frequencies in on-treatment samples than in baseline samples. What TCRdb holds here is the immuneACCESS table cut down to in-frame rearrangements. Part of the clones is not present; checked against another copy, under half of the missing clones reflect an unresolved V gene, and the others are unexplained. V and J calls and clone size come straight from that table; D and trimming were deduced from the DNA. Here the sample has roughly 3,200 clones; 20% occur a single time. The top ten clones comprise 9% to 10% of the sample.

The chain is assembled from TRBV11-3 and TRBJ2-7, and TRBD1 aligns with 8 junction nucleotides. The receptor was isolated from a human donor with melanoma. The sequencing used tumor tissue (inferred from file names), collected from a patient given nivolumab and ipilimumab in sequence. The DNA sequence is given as TGTGCCAGCAGCTCATTCGGGGCCGGGACAGGTACCTACGAGCAGTACTTC. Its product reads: CASSSFGAGTGTYEQYF. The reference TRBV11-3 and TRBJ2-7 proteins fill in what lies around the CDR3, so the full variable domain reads EAGVVQSPRYKIIEKKQPVAFWCNPISGHNTLYWYLQNLGQGPELLIRYENEEAVDDSQLPKDRFSAERLKGVDSTLKIQPAELGDSAVYLCASSSFGAGTGTYEQYFGPGTRLTVT.